This T cell receptor beta chain was sequenced in a study of T cells after yellow fever vaccination. Notes on the study in general: The secondary response peaked faster, at day 5 versus 15, but was weaker. Reappearance after the booster was seen for most primary-vaccination clones, at 95% to 98% CD4 and 75% to 90% CD8. Abundant clonotypes from the bulk population could contaminate FACS-sorted repertoires.

The CDR3 consists of 15 residues. Germline assignment: CDR1 SGHTA and CDR2 FQGNSA. Trimming took 4 bases from V and 2 from J; bases not matched to a gene: 6. A single record per CDR3 protein comes from TCRdb applying MiXCR to the 5' RACE reads. The repertoire consists of 610,000 or so distinct CDR3 sequences, with roughly 12% occurring once and the leading ten covering 15%. Remarks on this clonotype: The antigen is not known.

The source of this sequence is a man aged 25 to 40 who received the YFV17D yellow fever vaccine. This sequence joins TRBV7-2 and TRBJ2-5, with 8 positions matching TRBD1. The material sequenced was PBMCs, taken on the day of the yellow fever booster vaccination. CDR3 sequence: CASSWGQGAQETQYF. The DNA of the CDR3 is TGTGCCAGCAGCTGGGGGCAGGGGGCTCAAGAGACCCAGTACTTC.